Shown below are 7 T cell receptor beta chains from a single sample sequenced in a study of T cells after yellow fever vaccination. TCRdb fed the 5' RACE reads into MiXCR, producing one record per CDR3 protein. Altogether some 69,000 distinct CDR3 sequences are present, about 6% being singletons, with the ten largest covering roughly 2%. The sequencing here drew on CD4+ T cells sorted from PBMCs, taken roughly 14 days after the first yellow fever vaccination. The receptor source for this set is a man aged 18-30 years who received the YFV17D yellow fever vaccine.

This clonotype was detected ten times or more. The V call is TRBV5-1, the J call TRBJ1-6, with D maybe TRBD1 (5 bases). Looked up from germline, CDR1 is SGHRS and CDR2 is YFSETQ. The CDR3 consists of 15 residues. Deletions cut 3 bases from V and 5 bases from J, with 12 bases between. CDR3: CASSSTAGDNSPLHF. The CDR3 DNA reads as TGCGCCAGCAGCTCCACCGCGGGGGATAATTCACCCCTCCACTTT.

This clonotype came up many times. The chain combines TRBV5-1 with TRBJ2-5; 9 bases fit TRBD1. Germline values: CDR1 SGHRS, CDR2 YFSETQ. This CDR3 has 14 amino acids. V lost 5 bases and J lost 2; bases outside the gene matches: 4. DNA for the CDR3: TGCGCCAGCAGATTACAGGGGGCTCAAGAGACCCAGTACTTC. This sequence encodes CASRLQGAQETQYF.

In its sample, this clonotype was seen many times. The V and J genes are TRBV6-1 and TRBJ1-5; D uncertain. The CDR3 has 13 amino acids. Germline CDR1 MNHNS, CDR2 SASEGT. Trimming cost V 8 bases and J 7 bases, with 15 bases left between them. The CDR3 sequence is CASREGAVQPQHF. In DNA, the CDR3 is TGTGCCAGCCGGGAGGGAGCGGTACAGCCCCAGCATTTT.

This clonotype has ten or more counts. The chain uses TRBV5-1 and TRBJ2-7; 8 bases line up with TRBD2. CDR3 size: 14 residues. Germline CDR1 is SGHRS and CDR2 is YFSETQ. The V and J ends lost 1 base and 5 bases, in that order; junction bases with no gene match: 5. The CDR3 coding sequence is TGCGCCAGCAGCTTGACGGGGGGGCCCCACGAGCAGTACTTC. Translating it yields CASSLTGGPHEQYF.

This clonotype was seen ten or more times. The chain couples TRBV23-1 to TRBJ2-7; TRBD1 agrees at 7 bases. TRBV23-1 is identified as an open reading frame with a role that is uncertain. The V segment lost 0 bases and the J segment 7 bases; nucleotides outside the gene matches: 30. This CDR3 is 22 amino acids long. The CDR3 coding sequence is TGCGCCAGCAGTCAATCTTATTTGCCCCAAGGGGGACCCGAGGACAGGTTGGAAGAGCAGTACTTC. It specifies CASSQSYLPQGGPEDRLEEQYF.

This clonotype appeared many times. The V gene is TRBV7-8, the J gene TRBJ1-1; D call uncertain. The ends were cut back, 5 bases at V and 4 bases at J, with 11 bases in the middle. The CDR3 consists of 13 residues. The germline CDR1 and CDR2 sequences are SGHVS and FQNEAQ. CDR3: CASSIDWGTEAFF. Here the CDR3 DNA reads TGTGCCAGCAGCATTGACTGGGGCACTGAAGCTTTCTTT.

The chain links TRBV23-1 to TRBJ1-2; D uncertain. TRBV23-1 is labeled an ORF, and its function is uncertain. The CDR3 loop spans 12 amino acids. V was pared by 1 base and J by 8 bases, with 8 bases between. CDR3 loop: CASSQYSQGYTF. CDR3 in DNA: TGCGCCAGCAGTCAATACTCACAGGGCTACACCTTC.